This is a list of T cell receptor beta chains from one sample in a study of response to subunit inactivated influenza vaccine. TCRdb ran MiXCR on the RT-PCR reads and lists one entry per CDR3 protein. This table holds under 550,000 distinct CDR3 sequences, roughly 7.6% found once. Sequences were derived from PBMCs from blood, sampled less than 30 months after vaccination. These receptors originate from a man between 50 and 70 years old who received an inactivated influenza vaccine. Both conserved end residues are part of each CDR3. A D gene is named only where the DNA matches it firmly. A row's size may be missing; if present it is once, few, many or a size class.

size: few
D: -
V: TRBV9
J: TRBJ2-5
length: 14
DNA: TGTGCCAGCAGCGCGGGCCAGAGAGGACAGACCCAGTACTTC
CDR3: CASSAGQRGQTQYF

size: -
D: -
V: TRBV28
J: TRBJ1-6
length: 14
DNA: TGTGCCAGCAGAATTCGGACAGTTAATTCACCCCTCCACTTT
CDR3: CASRIRTVNSPLHF

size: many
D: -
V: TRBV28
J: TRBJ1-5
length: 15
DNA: TGTGCCAGCAGCCCCAAGGGACGAGAAAATCAGCCCCAGCATTTT
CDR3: CASSPKGRENQPQHF

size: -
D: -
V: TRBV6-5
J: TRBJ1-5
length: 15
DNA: TGTGCCAGCAGTTACTCGCTCAGGAGCAATCAGCCCCAGCATTTT
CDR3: CASSYSLRSNQPQHF

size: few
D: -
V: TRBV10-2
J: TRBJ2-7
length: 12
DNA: TGCGCCAGCAGTGAGTCGGGAGAAGAGCAGTACTTC
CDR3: CASSESGEEQYF

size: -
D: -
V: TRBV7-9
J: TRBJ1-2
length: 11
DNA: TGTGCCAGCAGTCCTAGGGCGGGTGAACACTTC
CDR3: CASSPRAGEHF

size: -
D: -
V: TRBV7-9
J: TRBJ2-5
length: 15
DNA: TGTGCCAGCAGCTCCCCAATGTGGGGCCAAGAGACCCAGTACTTC
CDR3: CASSSPMWGQETQYF

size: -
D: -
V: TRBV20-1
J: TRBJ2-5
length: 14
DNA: TGCAGTGTTGCGGCTGAGACGGGTCAAGAGACCCAGTACTTC
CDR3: CSVAAETGQETQYF

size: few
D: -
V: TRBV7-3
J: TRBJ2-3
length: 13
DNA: TGTGCCAGCGGCACTCTAGACACAGATACGCAGTATTTT
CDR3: CASGTLDTDTQYF

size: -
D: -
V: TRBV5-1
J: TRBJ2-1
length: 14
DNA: TGCGCCAGCAGCCCAGGAAACTCCTACAATGAGCAGTTCTTC
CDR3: CASSPGNSYNEQFF

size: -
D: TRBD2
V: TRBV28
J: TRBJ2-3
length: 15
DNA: TGTGCCAGCAGTGATAGCGGGGGGCCCCTCGATACGCAGTATTTT
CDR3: CASSDSGGPLDTQYF

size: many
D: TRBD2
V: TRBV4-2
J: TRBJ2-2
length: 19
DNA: TGTGCCAGCAGCCAAGATGGACTAGCGGGAGGGCCGAACACCGGGGAGCTGTTTTTT
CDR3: CASSQDGLAGGPNTGELFF

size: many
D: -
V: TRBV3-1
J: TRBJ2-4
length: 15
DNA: TGTGCCAGCAGCCAAGGCGGGTTAGCCAAAAACATTCAGTACTTC
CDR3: CASSQGGLAKNIQYF

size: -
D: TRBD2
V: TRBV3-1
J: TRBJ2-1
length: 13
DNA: TGTGCCAGCAGCCAAGATCGGGAGGGGGAGCAGTTCTTC
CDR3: CASSQDREGEQFF

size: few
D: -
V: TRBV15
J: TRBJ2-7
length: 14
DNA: TGTGCCACCAGCAGAGTAAGGGACAATCCCGTAATGTACTTC
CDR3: CATSRVRDNPVMYF

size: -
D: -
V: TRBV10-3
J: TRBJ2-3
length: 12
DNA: TGTGCCATCAAGCAAAATGGGGAGACGCAGTATTTT
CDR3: CAIKQNGETQYF

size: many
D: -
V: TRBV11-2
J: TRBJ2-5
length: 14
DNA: TGTGCCAGCAGCCCAGGGGGGAGTTTACAGACCCAGTACTTC
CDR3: CASSPGGSLQTQYF

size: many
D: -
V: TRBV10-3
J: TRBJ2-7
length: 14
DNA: TGTGCCACCTTAACCGGGACACGGGCCAGCGAGCAGTACTTC
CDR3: CATLTGTRASEQYF

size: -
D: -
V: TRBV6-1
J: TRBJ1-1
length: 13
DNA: TGTGCCAGCAGAGCCAGGGGGAACACTGAAGCTTTCTTT
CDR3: CASRARGNTEAFF

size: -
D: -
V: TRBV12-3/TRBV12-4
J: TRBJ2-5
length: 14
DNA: TGTGCCAGCAGCCCCGACAGTCTGCAAGAGACCCAGTACTTC
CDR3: CASSPDSLQETQYF

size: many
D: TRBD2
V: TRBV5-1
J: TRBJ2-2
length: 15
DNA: TGCGCCAGCAGCCTAGCGGGGGAGAACACCGGGGAGCTGTTTTTT
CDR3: CASSLAGENTGELFF

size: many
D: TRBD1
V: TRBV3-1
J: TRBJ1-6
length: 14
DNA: TGTGCCAGCAGCCAAGGCCCTGACAGGGCCTCCCTCCACTTT
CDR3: CASSQGPDRASLHF

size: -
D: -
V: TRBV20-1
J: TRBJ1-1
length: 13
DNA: TGCAGTGCTCACCGAGTCCGGAGCACTGAAGCTTTCTTT
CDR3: CSAHRVRSTEAFF

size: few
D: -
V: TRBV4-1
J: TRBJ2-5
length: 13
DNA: TGCGCCAGCAGCCAACGGACAGAAGAGACCCAGTACTTC
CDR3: CASSQRTEETQYF

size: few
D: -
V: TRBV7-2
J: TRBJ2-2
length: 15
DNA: TGTGCCAGCAGCGTAGCAGGGACGCACACCGGGGAGCTGTTTTTT
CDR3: CASSVAGTHTGELFF

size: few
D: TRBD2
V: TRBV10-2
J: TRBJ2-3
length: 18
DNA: TGCGCCAGCAGTGAGTTTTTACTACGGACTAGCGGTCCGGATACGCAGTATTTT
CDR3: CASSEFLLRTSGPDTQYF

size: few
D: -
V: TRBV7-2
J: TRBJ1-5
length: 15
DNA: TGTGCCAGCAGCTTAGCGCGTTCCAGCAATCAGCCCCAGCATTTT
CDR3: CASSLARSSNQPQHF

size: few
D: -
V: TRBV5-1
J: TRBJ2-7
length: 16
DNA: TGCGCCAGCAGCCAAGCTCACAAGAGCAGACCCTACGAGCAGTACTTC
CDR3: CASSQAHKSRPYEQYF

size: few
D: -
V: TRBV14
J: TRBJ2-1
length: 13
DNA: TGTGCCAGCAGCCCGACTTGGTCGGTTGAGCAGTTCTTC
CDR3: CASSPTWSVEQFF

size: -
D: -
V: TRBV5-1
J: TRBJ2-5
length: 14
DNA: TGCGCCAGCAGCACGCAGGGGGGCCTAGAGACCCAGTACTTC
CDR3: CASSTQGGLETQYF

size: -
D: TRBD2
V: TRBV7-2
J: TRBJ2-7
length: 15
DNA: TGTGCCAGCAGCTTAGAGCGAGCGGGGCCGTACGAGCAGTACTTC
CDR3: CASSLERAGPYEQYF

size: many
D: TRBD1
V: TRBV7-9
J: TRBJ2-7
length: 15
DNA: TGTGCCAGCAGCTACGGACAGGGGATGTCCTACGAGCAGTACTTC
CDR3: CASSYGQGMSYEQYF

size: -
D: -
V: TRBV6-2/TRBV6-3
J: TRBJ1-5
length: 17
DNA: TGTGCCAGCAGCCGTCCCCTCTCAGCTAATAGCAATCAGCCCCAGCATTTT
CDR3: CASSRPLSANSNQPQHF

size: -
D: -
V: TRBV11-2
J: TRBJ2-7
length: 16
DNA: TGTGCCAGCAGCTCAGGGGTTAGCGCTGCCTCCTACGAGCAGTACTTC
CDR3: CASSSGVSAASYEQYF

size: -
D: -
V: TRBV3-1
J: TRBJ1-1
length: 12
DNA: TGTGCCAGCAGCCCTGACAGGACAAAAGCTTTCTTT
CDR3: CASSPDRTKAFF

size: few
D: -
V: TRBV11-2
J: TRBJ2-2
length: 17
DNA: TGTGCCAGCAGCCGTACGTTGGACTCGACTAGTGCCGGGGAGCTGTTTTTT
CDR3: CASSRTLDSTSAGELFF